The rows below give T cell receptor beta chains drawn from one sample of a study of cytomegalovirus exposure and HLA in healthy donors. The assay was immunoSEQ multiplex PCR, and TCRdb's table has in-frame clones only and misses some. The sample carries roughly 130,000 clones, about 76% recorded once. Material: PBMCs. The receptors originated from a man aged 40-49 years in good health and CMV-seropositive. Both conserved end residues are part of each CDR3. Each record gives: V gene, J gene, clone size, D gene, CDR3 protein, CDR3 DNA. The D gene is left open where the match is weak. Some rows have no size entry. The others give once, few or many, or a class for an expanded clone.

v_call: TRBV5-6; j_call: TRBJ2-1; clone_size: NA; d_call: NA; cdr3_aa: CASSGGRNEQFF; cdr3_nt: TGTGCCAGCAGCGGCGGGCGGAATGAGCAGTTCTTC
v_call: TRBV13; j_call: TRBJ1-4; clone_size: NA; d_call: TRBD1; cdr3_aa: CASSPDRGVTNEKLFF; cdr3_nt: TGTGCCAGCAGCCCGGACAGGGGGGTAACTAATGAAAAACTGTTTTTT
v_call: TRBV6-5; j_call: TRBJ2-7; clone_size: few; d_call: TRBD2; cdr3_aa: CASRPSGGSSYEQYF; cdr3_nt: TGTGCCAGCAGACCTAGCGGGGGTAGCTCCTACGAGCAGTACTTC
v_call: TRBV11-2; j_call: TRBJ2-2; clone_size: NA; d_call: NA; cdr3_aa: CASIPTLKQGSTGELFF; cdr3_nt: TGTGCCAGCATCCCCACCTTGAAACAGGGAAGCACCGGGGAGCTGTTTTTT
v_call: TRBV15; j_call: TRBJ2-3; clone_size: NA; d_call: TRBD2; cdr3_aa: CATGAGGTDTQYF; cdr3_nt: TGTGCCACCGGTGCGGGGGGCACAGATACGCAGTATTTT
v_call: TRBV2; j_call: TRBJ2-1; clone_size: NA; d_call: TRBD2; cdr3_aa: CADNPGRHNERQFF; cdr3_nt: TGTGCCGACAACCCCGGGAGGCACAATGAGCGGCAGTTCTTC
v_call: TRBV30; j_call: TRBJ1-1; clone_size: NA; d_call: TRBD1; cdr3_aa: CAWSVPGGFNMNTEAFF; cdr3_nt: TGTGCCTGGAGTGTCCCAGGGGGCTTCAACATGAACACTGAAGCTTTCTTT
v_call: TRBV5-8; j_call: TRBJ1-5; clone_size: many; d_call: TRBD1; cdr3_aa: CASSSPDRGRYQPQHF; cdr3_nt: TGTGCCAGCAGCTCCCCGGACAGGGGGAGGTATCAGCCCCAGCATTTT
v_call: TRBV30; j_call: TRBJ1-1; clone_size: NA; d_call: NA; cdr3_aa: CAWRSGMNTEAFF; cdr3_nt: TGTGCCTGGAGGTCGGGGATGAACACTGAAGCTTTCTTT
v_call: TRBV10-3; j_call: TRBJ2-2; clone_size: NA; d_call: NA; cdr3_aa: CAISSITGELFF; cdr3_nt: TGTGCCATCAGTTCTATCACCGGGGAGCTGTTTTTT
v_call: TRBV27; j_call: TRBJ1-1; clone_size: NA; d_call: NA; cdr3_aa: CASSSVYGGLANTEAFF; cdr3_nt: TGTGCCAGCAGTTCTGTTTATGGGGGACTCGCGAACACTGAAGCTTTCTTT
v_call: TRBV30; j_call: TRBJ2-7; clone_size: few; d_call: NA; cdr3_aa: CAWRGGYEQYF; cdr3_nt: TGTGCCTGGAGAGGCGGCTACGAGCAGTACTTC
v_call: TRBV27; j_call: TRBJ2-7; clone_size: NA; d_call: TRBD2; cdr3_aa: CASSPGLADYEQYF; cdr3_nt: TGTGCCAGCAGTCCTGGACTAGCGGACTACGAGCAGTACTTC
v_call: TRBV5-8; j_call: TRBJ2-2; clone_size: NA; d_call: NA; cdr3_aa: CASSFHRDTGELFF; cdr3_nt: TGTGCCAGCAGTTTTCACAGGGACACCGGGGAGCTGTTTTTT
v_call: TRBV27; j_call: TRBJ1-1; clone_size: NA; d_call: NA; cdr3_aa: CASALPGVNTEAFF; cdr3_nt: TGTGCCAGCGCCCTCCCGGGTGTAAACACTGAAGCTTTCTTT
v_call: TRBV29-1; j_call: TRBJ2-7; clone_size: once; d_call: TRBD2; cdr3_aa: CSVSSGSSYEQYF; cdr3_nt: TGCAGCGTTTCCAGCGGGAGTTCCTACGAGCAGTACTTC
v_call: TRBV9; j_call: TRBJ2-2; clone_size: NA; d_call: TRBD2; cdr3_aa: CASSVTSGSTGELFF; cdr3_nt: TGTGCCAGCAGCGTTACTAGCGGGAGCACCGGGGAGCTGTTTTTT
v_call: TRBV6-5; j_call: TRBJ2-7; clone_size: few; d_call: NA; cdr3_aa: CASSYSNRGSYEQYF; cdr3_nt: TGTGCCAGCAGTTACTCGAACCGGGGCTCCTACGAGCAGTACTTC
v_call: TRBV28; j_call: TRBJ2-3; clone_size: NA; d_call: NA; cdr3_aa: CASSPVWGRDTQYF; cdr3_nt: TGTGCCAGCAGTCCGGTGTGGGGCCGAGATACGCAGTATTTT
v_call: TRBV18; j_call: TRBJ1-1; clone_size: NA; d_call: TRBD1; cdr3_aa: CASSRDRDTEAFF; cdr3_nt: TGTGCCAGCTCCCGGGACAGGGACACTGAAGCTTTCTTT
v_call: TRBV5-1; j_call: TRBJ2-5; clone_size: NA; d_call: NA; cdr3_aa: CASSPFENTETQYF; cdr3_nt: TGCGCCAGCAGCCCGTTCGAGAATACAGAGACCCAGTACTTC
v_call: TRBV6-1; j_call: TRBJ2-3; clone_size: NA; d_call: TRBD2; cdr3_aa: CASSEAPLAGVTDTQYF; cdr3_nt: TGTGCCAGCAGTGAAGCGCCACTAGCGGGGGTCACAGATACGCAGTATTTT
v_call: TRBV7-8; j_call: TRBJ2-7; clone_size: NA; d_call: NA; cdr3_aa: CASSLGGSASYEQYF; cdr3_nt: TGTGCCAGCAGCTTAGGGGGTAGCGCCTCCTACGAGCAGTACTTC
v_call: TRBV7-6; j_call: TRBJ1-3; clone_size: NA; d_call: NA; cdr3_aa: CASSQVAGARVGNTIYF; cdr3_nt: TGTGCCAGCAGCCAAGTGGCGGGAGCTCGGGTAGGAAACACCATATATTTT